Sequencing of this T cell receptor (beta chain) was carried out in a study of tumor and adjacent non-tumor tissue in lung cancer. Across the study: Patients comprised eleven to twelve adenocarcinoma, a couple of squamous cell carcinoma and 1 small cell lung cancer. Each sample yielded 4 million to 4.5 million productive TCRbeta reads on average.

Germline CDR1 and CDR2: SGHAT and FQNNGV. CDR3 length: 17 amino acids. Three rounds of nested PCR, following a modified ARM-PCR protocol, produced the TCRbeta library. Using its own MiXCR run on the multiplex PCR reads, TCRdb lists one record per CDR3 protein. The repertoire holds some 70,000 distinct CDR3 sequences, with approximately 71% as singletons. No cell sorting was done before RNA was extracted from the tissue. This non-tumor lung sample came from over 3 cm beyond the tumor edge. Donors were chemotherapy-naive, newly diagnosed lung cancer surgical patients in China, August–late 2014. Comment on this clonotype: Mismatch with germline at one junction end may stem from a read error.

The source is a woman in her 50s with non-small cell lung cancer. Material for sequencing was distant non-tumor lung tissue. The chain carries TRBV11-2 and TRBJ2-2, with a tentative D call TRBD2 (5 bases). The CDR3 sequence: CTSSLSRVPEPPGDLFF. The CDR3, as DNA: TGTACCAGCAGCTTATCGCGCGTCCCGGAGCCCCCCGGGGATCTGTTTTTT.